This T cell receptor (beta chain) was obtained from a study of CD8+CD57+ T cells in acquired aplastic anemia. Study overall: DNA from sorted CD4+ and CD8+ cells averaged roughly 3.4 ug.

V gave up 2 bases and J gave up 1 base, with 9 bases separating them. CDR3 length equals 15 residues. Germline V gene lookup returns CDR1 ENHRY and CDR2 SYGVKD. The study's findings and limits: No significant difference in CD8+ Simpson's diversity was found between patients and controls. The number of CD8+ CDR3 sequences shared by patients and controls was 25 to 35.

As concerns this clonotype: Its antigen is not identified.

Genomic DNA, the template, was used for profiling of the TCR beta VDJ and CDR3. TCRdb passed the reads through MiXCR, listing each CDR3 protein once. The table shows under 200,000 distinct CDR3 sequences, with 55% to 70% occurring only once. The V and J genes are TRBV10-3 and TRBJ2-1; no clear D. The origin of this receptor is a human donor with severe aplastic anemia or a healthy control (not recorded which). The sequencing sample was made of sorted CD4+, CD8+, or CD8+CD57+ T cells (not recorded which) from PBMCs. The CDR3 protein is CAISEQASSYNEQFF. The CDR3 nucleotides read TGTGCCATCAGTGAGCAAGCGTCGTCCTACAATGAGCAGTTCTTC.